The 29 T cell receptor beta chains presented below share a single source sample, sequenced in a study of prognosis after radiotherapy for stage I lung cancer. Researchers used two-round multiplex PCR to amplify TCR beta CDR3 starting from genomic DNA. Amplification in first-round PCR relied on primers specific to each TRBV and TRBJ gene. TCRdb re-called the multiplex PCR reads with MiXCR, one entry per CDR3 protein. The table includes fewer than 25,000 distinct CDR3 sequences, approximately 39% detected once. Source: PBMCs, taken before or after stereotactic body radiation therapy (not recorded which). The receptor set was obtained from a donor over 45 with non-small cell lung cancer.

The chain combines TRBV19 with TRBJ1-1; D gene unclear. Trimming pared 5 bases from V and 3 bases from J, leaving 25 bases between. The CDR3 sequence is 18 residues long. Germline CDR1 reads LNHDA; CDR2 reads SQIVND (reference sequence). As DNA, the CDR3 is TGTGCCAGTAGTCCCCTCGGTGTCGGGAGGACGGGTGACACTGAAGCTTTCTTT. It translates to CASSPLGVGRTGDTEAFF.

This clonotype occurred many times. A much larger clone lies a single base off, so this may be a read error. This sequence joins TRBV5-6 and TRBJ2-7; TRBD2 matches 7 bases. The germline gives CDR1 SGHDT, CDR2 YYEEEE. The CDR3 runs 15 residues. The chain's CDR3 is CTSSLDGGLGYEQYF. CDR3 coding DNA: TGTACCAGCAGCTTGGATGGAGGACTAGGCTACGAGCAGTACTTC.

This clonotype appeared many times. This rearrangement joins TRBV15 to TRBJ2-1; 7 nucleotides line up with TRBD2. V lost 4 bases, J lost 4 bases, and 13 bases stayed unmatched. The CDR3 contains 17 residues. Germline V gives CDR1 LNHNV, CDR2 YYDKDF (reference sequence). The CDR3: CATSIPTAAGFYNEQFF. DNA for the CDR3: TGTGCCACCAGCATACCTACGGCAGCGGGATTTTACAATGAGCAGTTCTTC. The whole variable domain, remainder taken from reference TRBV15 and TRBJ2-1, is DAMVIQNPRYQVTQFGKPVTLSCSQTLNHNVMYWYQQKSSQAPKLLFHYYDKDFNNEADTPDNFQSRRPNTSFCFLDIRSPGLGDTAMYLCATSIPTAAGFYNEQFFGPGTRLTVL.

As concerns this clonotype: This may be a read error, as it is one base from a much larger clone. The chain's CDR3 is CTSSLAGTSEETQYF. CDR3 DNA sequence: TGCACCAGCAGCTTGGCCGGGACGTCTGAAGAGACCCAGTACTTC. The rearrangement joins TRBV5-1 to TRBJ2-5; D tentatively reads TRBD1 or TRBD2 (5 bases each). Germline CDR1 reads SGHRS; CDR2 reads YFSETQ. The CDR3 extends over 15 amino acids.

Judged by abundance, this clonotype is medium-sized. The rearrangement uses TRBV6-4 and TRBJ2-2; 7 bases are shared with TRBD2. CDR1 is MRHNA, CDR2 SNTAGT, per germline. Trimming cost V 3 bases and J 6 bases; bases outside gene matches: 13. This CDR3 is built from 17 residues. The CDR3 loop is CASSEGWGGTGSGELFF. CDR3 DNA: TGTGCCAGCAGTGAAGGGTGGGGGGGAACCGGGTCCGGGGAGCTGTTTTTT.

As for this clonotype: With a far larger clone one base away, a read error is the likely cause. As DNA, the CDR3 is TGCGCCAGCAGCCCGGGGACAGGGAATTCACCCCTCAACTTT. Its protein product is CASSPGTGNSPLNF. The chain joins TRBV11-1 to TRBJ1-6, with 9 bases aligning to TRBD1. The CDR3 consists of 14 residues. CDR1 is SGHAT, CDR2 FQDESV, per germline (reference sequence).

In this sample, this clonotype turned up a few times. The chain recombines TRBV19 with TRBJ2-1, with no clear D. Trimming shortened V by 8 bases and J by 16 bases, and 21 bases separated the two germline ends. The length of the CDR3 is 12 residues. Germline CDR1 LNHDA, CDR2 SQIVND (reference sequence). CDR3 bases: TGTGCCAGTCGGGCGAATTTGGATGATCATTTCTTC. Amino acid sequence: CASRANLDDHFF.

This clonotype was found many times. The J gene is TRBJ1-5, the V gene TRBV7-9, with D maybe TRBD1 (5 bases). Trimming left V 6 bases short and J 5 bases short, with 11 bases between. The CDR3 has 13 residues. Germline assignment: CDR1 SEHNR and CDR2 FQNEAQ (reference sequence). CDR3 region: CASSFGADQPQHF. CDR3 nucleotide sequence: TGTGCCAGCAGTTTCGGGGCTGATCAGCCCCAGCATTTT.

The J gene is TRBJ1-2, the V gene TRBV15; D is unclear. V lost 3 bases, J lost 0 bases, and 11 bases lay in between. This CDR3 spans 15 amino acids. Looked up from germline, CDR1 is LNHNV and CDR2 is YYDKDF (reference sequence). The CDR3 DNA is TGTGCCACCAGCAGCCTGAGGTGTGCTAACTATGGCTACACCTTC. It encodes CATSSLRCANYGYTF.

This chain links TRBV12-3 or TRBV12-4 with TRBJ2-7, with D unresolved. The CDR3 is 15 residues long. Trimming took 0 bases from V and 6 from J, leaving 15 bases between them. DNA of the CDR3: TGTGCCAGCAGTTTAGCAGCACGTGATACGGGCGAGCAGTACTTC. This gives the protein CASSLAARDTGEQYF.

The rearrangement links TRBV12-3 or TRBV12-4 to TRBJ1-2; the D gene is possibly TRBD1 (6 bases). The V end lost 3 bases, the J end lost 5 bases, and 13 bases lay between the germline ends. The CDR3 covers 14 residues. CDR3 bases: TGTGCCAGCAGTTTGAGCAGGGGATCATATGGCTACACCTTC. It is translated as CASSLSRGSYGYTF.

This clonotype was recorded many times. This sequence joins TRBV20-1 and TRBJ2-1; either TRBD1 or TRBD2 may fit D (5 bases each). CDR1 DFQATT and CDR2 SNEGSKA come from the germline V gene (reference sequence). The CDR3 is 13 amino acids. V was pared by 3 bases and J by 6 bases, with 12 bases between. The CDR3 bases are TGCAGTGCTAGCCCCGGGGCGGTCAATGAGCAGTTCTTC. Translated, it gives CSASPGAVNEQFF.

In its sample, this clonotype was seen many times. The chain carries TRBV9 and TRBJ1-2; D remains unclear. The CDR3 sequence is 14 residues long. Germline assignment: CDR1 SGDLS and CDR2 YYNGEE. Trimming removed 0 bases from V and 8 bases from J, with 14 bases in between. This CDR3 is CASSVGPSLGGYTF. As DNA, the CDR3 is TGTGCCAGCAGCGTAGGACCATCTCTGGGCGGCTACACCTTC.

Ten or more counts support this clonotype. The V and J genes are TRBV29-1 and TRBJ2-7; 7 bases align to TRBD1. The CDR3 has 12 residues. Germline lookup yields CDR1 SQVTM and CDR2 ANQGSEA. J was trimmed by 0 bases and V by 7 bases; bases with no gene match: 3. The DNA for the CDR3 is TGCAGCGCCTGGGACAGCTCCTACGAGCAGTACTTC. Translating gives CSAWDSSYEQYF.

This clonotype is labeled as medium-sized. The chain couples TRBV12-3 or TRBV12-4 to TRBJ1-1; D gene unclear. Trimming shortened V by 3 bases and J by 10 bases, and 9 bases separated the two germline ends. There are 11 residues in the CDR3. CDR3 nucleotides: TGTGCCAGCAGTTTGAGCGAAGGAGCTTTCTTT. Residues: CASSLSEGAFF.

This clonotype was counted a few times. The rearrangement uses TRBV6-1 and TRBJ2-3; D is unresolved. CDR1 is MNHNS and CDR2 is SASEGT in the germline V gene. The germline V and J ends were trimmed by 8 bases and 3 bases, with 12 bases remaining between them. This CDR3 is 13 amino acids long. This CDR3 reads CASSVQETDTQYF. The CDR3 DNA reads TGTGCCAGCTCGGTTCAGGAGACAGATACGCAGTATTTT.

In its sample, this clonotype was seen many times. The V and J genes are TRBV5-1 and TRBJ2-5, with TRBD2 matching over 7 bases. The germline CDR1 and CDR2 sequences are SGHRS and YFSETQ. This CDR3 spans 14 amino acids. V trimming: 2 bases; J trimming: 2 bases; junction bases outside the gene matches: 3. The CDR3 DNA follows: TGCGCCAGCAGCTTCCAGGGAGGGCAAGAGACCCAGTACTTC. Amino acids: CASSFQGGQETQYF. The whole variable domain, filled in from reference TRBV5-1 and TRBJ2-5, reads KAGVTQTPRYLIKTRGQQVTLSCSPISGHRSVSWYQQTPGQGLQFLFEYFSETQRNKGNFPGRFSGRQFSNSRSEMNVSTLELGDSALYLCASSFQGGQETQYFGPGTRLLVL.

Turning to this clonotype: This clone may be a read error of a much larger clone one base away. This chain uses TRBV18 with TRBJ2-1; D ambiguous. This CDR3 contains 13 residues. Trimming shortened V by 3 bases and J by 10 bases, and 13 bases separated the two germline ends. Germline values: CDR1 KGHSH, CDR2 LQKENI. The CDR3 DNA reads TGTGCCAGCTCACCTCTGGCCCCCCGGGAGCAGTTCTTC. Protein sequence: CASSPLAPREQFF.

The chain couples TRBV11-1 to TRBJ1-1; TRBD1 matches at 12 bases. Trimming cost V 9 bases and J 5 bases; bases outside gene matches: 19. This CDR3 comprises 18 residues. Germline loops: CDR1 SGHAT, CDR2 FQDESV (reference sequence). The CDR3: CARSPKGPGTGGKTEAFF. In nucleotides, the CDR3 is TGTGCCAGAAGCCCGAAGGGCCCCGGGACAGGGGGCAAAACTGAAGCTTTCTTT.

The table lists this clonotype with many counts. V and J are TRBV6-5 and TRBJ1-1; D is undetermined. CDR1 is MNHEY, CDR2 SVGAGI, per germline. The CDR3 covers 14 residues. V lost 0 bases to trimming and J lost 5 bases, with 10 bases between them. CDR3 DNA: TGTGCCAGCAGTTACTCCGCAGGAGGGACTGAAGCTTTCTTT. Amino acid sequence: CASSYSAGGTEAFF.

In regard to this clonotype: The likely explanation is a read error, given a far larger clone one base away. CDR3 loop: CASSYYGRAGETQYF. The CDR3 coding sequence is TGTGCCAGCAGTTACTACGGGAGGGCCGGGGAGACCCAGTACTTC. The chain has TRBV6-5 and TRBJ2-5; 8 bases map to TRBD2. After removal of 1 base from V and 5 bases from J, the junction contained 6 bases not matched to a gene. Germline V lookup: CDR1 MNHEY, CDR2 SVGAGI. CDR3 length: 15 residues.

This clonotype came up many times. This chain uses TRBV12-3 or TRBV12-4 with TRBJ1-4; 11 nucleotides agree with TRBD1. The length of the CDR3 is 16 residues. V lost 3 bases to trimming and J lost 8 bases; unmatched junction nucleotides: 8. CDR3 residues: CASSLGPGQGEEKLFF. The CDR3 DNA is TGTGCCAGCAGTTTGGGACCGGGACAGGGGGAGGAAAAACTGTTTTTT.

This clonotype was recorded many times. The chain has TRBV6-5 and TRBJ2-2; 10 nucleotides line up with TRBD2. Germline trimming cut 7 bases from V and 7 bases from J; bases unmatched to any gene: 9. Germline V gene lookup returns CDR1 MNHEY and CDR2 SVGAGI. The CDR3 extends over 15 amino acids. The DNA of the CDR3 is TGTGCCAGCACTCACTCAGCGGGAGGGCACGGGGAGCTGTTTTTT. Its protein product is CASTHSAGGHGELFF.

In regard to this clonotype: This probably arose from a read error, given a far larger clone one base away. The chain joins TRBV6-5 to TRBJ1-1; no clear D. The CDR3 has 15 amino acids. V was trimmed by 6 bases and J by 0 bases, leaving 14 bases between them. Germline loops: CDR1 MNHEY, CDR2 SVGAGI. CDR3 region: CASRPPQFVNTEAFF. CDR3 sequence (DNA): TGTGCCAGCAGACCTCCCCAGTTCGTGAACACTGAAGCTTTCTTT.

This clonotype was observed a few times. This may be a read error, as it is one base from a much larger clone. The chain combines TRBV9 with TRBJ2-7; 7 bases match TRBD1. After removal of 4 bases from V and 6 bases from J, the junction contained 7 bases not matched to a gene. The CDR3 loop spans 13 amino acids. The germline gives CDR1 SGDLS, CDR2 YYNGEE. The CDR3 region is CASSWTGWGEQYF. The CDR3 nucleotides read TGTGCCAGCAGCTGGACAGGCTGGGGCGAGCAGTACTTC.

A remark on this clonotype: A much larger clone lies one base from this, so it may be a read error. This sequence joins TRBV5-1 and TRBJ2-5; D is undetermined. This CDR3 spans 14 amino acids. The V gene's germline CDR1 is SGHRS and CDR2 YFSETQ. V dropped 0 bases and J dropped 1 base, with 7 bases sitting between them. CDR3 loop: CASSLGPVQETQYF. In DNA form, the CDR3 reads TGCGCCAGCAGCTTGGGCCCAGTCCAAGAGACCCAGTACTTC.

This clonotype has ten or more counts. The J gene is TRBJ2-5, the V gene TRBV28; D is unresolved. The germline V gene has CDR1 MDHEN and CDR2 SYDVKM. The CDR3 spans 10 residues. V was clipped by 6 bases and J by 7 bases, with 6 bases between them. The CDR3 DNA sequence: TGTGCCAGCAGGACTGGGACCCAGTACTTC. Its translation is CASRTGTQYF.

This clonotype was seen at least ten times. The chain couples TRBV18 to TRBJ1-5, with D tentatively TRBD1 (5 bases). Trimming stripped 6 bases from V and 5 bases from J, with 11 bases between. The CDR3 is 13 amino acids. Germline V gives CDR1 KGHSH, CDR2 LQKENI. In DNA form, the CDR3 reads TGTGCCAGCTCTCAGCAGGGCGATCAGCCCCAGCATTTT. Translated: CASSQQGDQPQHF.

This clonotype was observed at least ten times. J is TRBJ1-6 and V is TRBV6-1; D is unresolved. The CDR3 extends over 17 amino acids. From germline, CDR1 is MNHNS and CDR2 SASEGT. Trimming removed 7 bases from V and 4 bases from J, with 20 bases in between. CDR3 region: CASTRKAVGEYNSPLHF. CDR3 coding DNA: TGTGCCAGCACCCGGAAGGCGGTCGGAGAATATAATTCACCCCTCCACTTT.